These 8 T cell receptor beta chains came from one sample sequenced in a study of shared clonotypes between healthy human individuals. The table came from immunoSEQ multiplex PCR; TCRdb's copy has only in-frame clones and leaves some out. The table includes about 2 million clones, 95% detected once. Specimen: naive CD4+ T cells sorted from blood. Subset defined: CD45RA+ positively selected. Receptors originate from a man aged 18 to 29 in good health.

The chain has TRBV4-3 and TRBJ2-5, with TRBD2 matching over 7 bases. TRBJ2-7 matches the DNA end more closely, so the J call is doubtful. Germline V CDR1 and CDR2: LGHNA, YSLEER. The CDR3 totals 16 residues. CDR3 in amino acids: CASSQDFWTSSYEQYF. The CDR3 region has the DNA TGCGCCAGCAGCCAAGATTTCTGGACTAGCTCCTACGAGCAGTACTTC.

This sequence joins TRBV30 and TRBJ1-1; D not certain. The CDR3 is 13 amino acids. Per the germline V gene, CDR1 is GTSNPN and CDR2 is SVGIG (reference sequence). V shed 0 bases and J shed 6 bases, with 11 bases lying between them. CDR3 loop: CAWSVKTPAEAFF. The DNA for the CDR3 is TGTGCCTGGAGTGTAAAGACACCGGCTGAAGCTTTCTTT.

For this clone: Other DNA sequences within the sample encode an identical CDR3. J is TRBJ1-5 and V is TRBV4-1; tentative D call: TRBD1 (6 bases). V was trimmed by 1 base and J by 5 bases, leaving 6 bases between them. CDR1 is MGHRA, CDR2 YSYEKL, per germline. This CDR3 has 13 residues. The CDR3 reads CASSQAGDQPQHF. The CDR3 nucleotides read TGCGCCAGCAGCCAAGCAGGGGATCAGCCCCAGCATTTT.

Comment on this clone: A much larger clone is a single base away; this may be a read error. This chain uses TRBV28 with TRBJ1-4; D remains unclear. Trimming removed 6 bases from V and 6 bases from J, with 8 bases in between. This CDR3 has 12 residues. Per the germline V gene, CDR1 is MDHEN and CDR2 is SYDVKM. CDR3 coding DNA: TGTGCCAGCAGAAAGTGTTATGAAAAACTGTTTTTT. Its protein product is CASRKCYEKLFF. The full variable domain, with the rest looked up from reference TRBV28 and TRBJ1-4, is DVKVTQSSRYLVKRTGEKVFLECVQDMDHENMFWYRQDPGLGLRLIYFSYDVKMKEKGDIPEGYSVSREKKERFSLILESASTNQTSMYLCASRKCYEKLFFGSGTQLSVL.

This chain links TRBV7-9 with TRBJ2-1, with D perhaps TRBD1 (6 bases). CDR3 length equals 15 residues. The V gene's germline CDR1 is SEHNR and CDR2 FQNEAQ (reference sequence). Trimming left V 5 bases short and J 0 bases short, with 11 bases between. The DNA of the CDR3 is TGTGCCAGCAGCATAGACAGGAGCTCCTACAATGAGCAGTTCTTC. Encoded protein: CASSIDRSSYNEQFF.

The V gene is TRBV7-9, the J gene TRBJ2-5, with D unclear. This CDR3 comprises 14 residues. Trimming stripped 5 bases from V and 5 bases from J, with 15 bases between. Germline V gives CDR1 SEHNR, CDR2 FQNEAQ (reference sequence). This chain's CDR3 is CASSPRGAPETQYF. In nucleotides, the CDR3 is TGTGCCAGCAGCCCGAGAGGTGCACCGGAGACCCAGTACTTC. Drawing the rest from reference TRBV7-9 and TRBJ2-5, the complete variable domain is DTGVSQNPRHKITKRGQNVTFRCDPISEHNRLYWYRQTLGQGPEFLTYFQNEAQLEKSRLLSDRFSAERPKGSFSTLEIQRTEQGDSAMYLCASSPRGAPETQYFGPGTRLLVL.

The CDR3 loop is CASSFLGATEAFF. The CDR3 region has the DNA TGTGCCAGCAGCTTTCTGGGGGCCACTGAAGCTTTCTTT. The chain uses TRBV7-2 and TRBJ1-1; possibly TRBD1 for D (6 bases). The CDR3 has 13 amino acids. The V end lost 3 bases, the J end lost 4 bases, and 9 bases lay between the germline ends. Germline V gene lookup returns CDR1 SGHTA and CDR2 FQGNSA.

In the case of this clone: The sample holds other DNA sequences that translate to the same CDR3. The chain employs TRBV5-1 and TRBJ1-3, with D possibly TRBD1 on 5 matching bases. V was cut by 5 bases and J by 1 base, with 7 bases left in between. CDR3 length equals 13 residues. Germline V gene lookup returns CDR1 SGHRS and CDR2 YFSETQ. The CDR3 nucleotides read TGCGCCAGCAGTGCAGGGTCTGGAAACACCATATATTTT. Translating it yields CASSAGSGNTIYF.